This T cell receptor (beta chain) was documented in a study of identical twins. Via MiXCR, TCRdb re-called the 5' RACE reads, giving one row per CDR3 protein. The data hold 500,000 to 550,000 distinct CDR3 sequences, with 20% to 25% observed a single time. This clonotype turned up a few times. Germline V gene sequence: CDR1 MNHEY, CDR2 SMNVEV (reference sequence). The CDR3 consists of 13 residues. Trimming shortened V by 6 bases and J by 0 bases, and 8 bases separated the two germline ends. These data are also associated with another study on T cells expressing NK-cell markers. As that report states: Cells sorted as CD3+CD56+NKG2C+, CD3+CD56+NKG2C- and CD3+CD56-NKG2C+ T cells supplied the TCR beta repertoires. Clones of NKG2C+ T cells that had expanded were of unclear HCMV specificity.

This TCR was sampled from a woman between 18 and 29 years old in good health. Sequenced input: CD4+ T cells sorted from blood. J is TRBJ1-1 and V is TRBV27; D is unclear. As DNA, the CDR3 is TGTGCCAGCAGAAACCAGGTGAACACTGAAGCTTTCTTT. Its protein product is CASRNQVNTEAFF.